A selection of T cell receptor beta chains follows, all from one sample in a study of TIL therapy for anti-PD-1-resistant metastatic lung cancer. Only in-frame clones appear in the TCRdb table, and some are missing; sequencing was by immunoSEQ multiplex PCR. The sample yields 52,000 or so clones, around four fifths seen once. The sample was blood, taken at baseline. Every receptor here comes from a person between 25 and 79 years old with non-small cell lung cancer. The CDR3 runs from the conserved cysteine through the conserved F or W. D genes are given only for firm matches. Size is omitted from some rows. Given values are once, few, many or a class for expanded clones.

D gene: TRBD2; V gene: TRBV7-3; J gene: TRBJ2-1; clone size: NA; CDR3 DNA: TGTGCCAGCAGTCTCACCGGGACTAGCGAGCAAGGTGAGCAGTTCTTC; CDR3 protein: CASSLTGTSEQGEQFF
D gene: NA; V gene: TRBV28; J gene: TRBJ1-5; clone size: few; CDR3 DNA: TGTGCCAGCAGTGGCAGCGTAAGCAATCAGCCCCAGCATTTT; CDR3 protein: CASSGSVSNQPQHF
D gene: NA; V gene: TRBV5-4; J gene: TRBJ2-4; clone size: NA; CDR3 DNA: TGTGCCAGCAGCTTGTGGCAGGGGAAAAACATTCAGTACTTC; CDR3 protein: CASSLWQGKNIQYF
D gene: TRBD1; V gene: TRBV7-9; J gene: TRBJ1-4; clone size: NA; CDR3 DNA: TGTGCCAGCAGCCCCGGGACAGGGGGCTATGAAAAACTGTTTTTT; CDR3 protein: CASSPGTGGYEKLFF
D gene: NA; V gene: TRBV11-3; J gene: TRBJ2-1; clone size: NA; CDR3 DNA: TGCGCCAGCAGCCCGGGATTTATTAACCATGAGCAGTTCTTC; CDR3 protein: CASSPGFINHEQFF
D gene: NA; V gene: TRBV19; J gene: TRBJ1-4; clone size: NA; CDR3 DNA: TGTGCCAGTAGTATAACTCCAACTAATGAAAAACTGTTTTTT; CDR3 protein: CASSITPTNEKLFF
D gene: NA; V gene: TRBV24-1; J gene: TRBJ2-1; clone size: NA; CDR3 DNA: TGTGCCACCAGTGAGGTTGGTGCGGCCTTCAATGAGCAGTTCTTC; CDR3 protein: CATSEVGAAFNEQFF
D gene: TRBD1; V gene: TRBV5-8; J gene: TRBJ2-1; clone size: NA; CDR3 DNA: TGTGCCAGCAGCTTCTACAGGGGGCCCTACTACAATGAGCAGTTCTTC; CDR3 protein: CASSFYRGPYYNEQFF
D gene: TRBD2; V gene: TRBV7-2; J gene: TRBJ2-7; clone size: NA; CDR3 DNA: TGTGCCAGCAGCTTAGAAGGCGGGGGGTCCTACGAGCAGTACTTC; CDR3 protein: CASSLEGGGSYEQYF
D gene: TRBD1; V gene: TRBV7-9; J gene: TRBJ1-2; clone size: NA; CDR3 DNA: TGTGCCAGCAGCTCGACAGGGCGGTTGGCTGGCTACACCTTC; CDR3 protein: CASSSTGRLAGYTF
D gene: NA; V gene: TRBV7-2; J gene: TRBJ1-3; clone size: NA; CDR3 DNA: TGTGCCAGCAGCTTAAATGTCCGAATCGGAAACACCATATATTTT; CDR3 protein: CASSLNVRIGNTIYF
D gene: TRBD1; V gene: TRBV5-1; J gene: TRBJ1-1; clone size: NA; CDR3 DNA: TGCGCCAGCAGCCCCGGACAGGGGGCGTGGGTAGCTTTCTTT; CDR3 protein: CASSPGQGAWVAFF
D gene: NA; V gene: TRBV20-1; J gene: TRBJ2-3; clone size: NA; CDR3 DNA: TGCAGTGCTAGAGGGCGTGGCAAGCCGTATTTT; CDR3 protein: CSARGRGKPYF
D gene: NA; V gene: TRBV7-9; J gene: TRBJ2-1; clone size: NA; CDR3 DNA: TGTGCCAGCAGCTTATTGGACGGAGCGAACAATGAGCAGTTCTTC; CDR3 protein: CASSLLDGANNEQFF
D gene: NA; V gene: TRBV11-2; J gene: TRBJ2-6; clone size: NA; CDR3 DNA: TGTGCCAGCAGCTTAGACCCTGGCTCTGGGGCCAACGTCCTGACTTTC; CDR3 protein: CASSLDPGSGANVLTF
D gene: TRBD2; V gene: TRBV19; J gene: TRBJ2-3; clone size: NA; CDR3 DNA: TGTGCCAGTAGTATATGGAGCGGGGGTGAAGATACGCAGTATTTT; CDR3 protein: CASSIWSGGEDTQYF
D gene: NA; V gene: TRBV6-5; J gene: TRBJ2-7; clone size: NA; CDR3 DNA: TGTGCCAGCACCAACACGGGTAGCACCTACGAGCAGTACTTC; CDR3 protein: CASTNTGSTYEQYF